This TCR beta chain was documented in a study of response to subunit inactivated influenza vaccine. Using its own MiXCR run on the RT-PCR reads, TCRdb lists one record per CDR3 protein. The table lists around 570,000 distinct CDR3 sequences, 7.6% of them singletons. This clonotype was counted only a few times. Its antigen is still unknown. General study findings and limits: The authors put forward the suggestion that each seasonal influenza vaccination may bring in only a limited number of new T cells.

This TCR came from a man aged 50-75 years who received an inactivated influenza vaccine. The sequenced sample was PBMCs from blood, obtained around 25 months after vaccination.

In nucleotides, the CDR3 is TGTGCCACCGCACCGGGGACGGCTGGGTTTGAAAAACTGTTTTTT. Protein: CATAPGTAGFEKLFF. This chain uses TRBV12-3 or TRBV12-4 with TRBJ1-4; D is perhaps TRBD1 (5 bases). This CDR3 is built from 15 residues. V lost 10 bases and J 7 bases, leaving 22 bases between the germline ends.